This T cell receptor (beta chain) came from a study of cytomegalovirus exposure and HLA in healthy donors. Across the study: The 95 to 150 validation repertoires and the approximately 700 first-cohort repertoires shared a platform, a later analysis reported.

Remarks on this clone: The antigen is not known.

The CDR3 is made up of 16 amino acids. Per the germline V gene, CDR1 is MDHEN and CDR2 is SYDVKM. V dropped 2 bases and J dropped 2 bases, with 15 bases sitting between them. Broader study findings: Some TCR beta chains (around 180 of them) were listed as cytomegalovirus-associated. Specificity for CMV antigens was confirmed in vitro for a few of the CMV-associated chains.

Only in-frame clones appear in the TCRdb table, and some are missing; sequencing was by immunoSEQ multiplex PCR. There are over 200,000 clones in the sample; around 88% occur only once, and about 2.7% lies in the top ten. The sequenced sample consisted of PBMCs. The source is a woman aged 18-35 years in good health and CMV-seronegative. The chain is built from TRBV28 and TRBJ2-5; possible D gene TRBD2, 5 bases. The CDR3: CASSLVRDRDQETQYF. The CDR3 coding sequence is TGTGCCAGCAGTTTAGTGAGGGATAGGGATCAAGAGACCCAGTACTTC.